This T cell receptor beta chain was profiled in a study of blood T cell repertoires in COVID-19. Study-wide context: The study drew acute and convalescent COVID-19 samples from the United States, Italy and Spain.

TCRdb's table, derived via immunoSEQ multiplex PCR, lists solely in-frame clones and lacks some. The top ten clones hold approximately 5.9% of a sample with roughly 200,000 clones, about 76% of them seen once. The CDR3 sequence is 16 residues long. Germline CDR1 MNHEY, CDR2 SMNVEV (reference sequence). The junction had 12 bases not matched to a gene; V was cut back by 11 bases and J by 0 bases. V and J are TRBV27 and TRBJ2-2, with 7 bases that match TRBD1. This clonotype originated in a woman aged 40-49 years with COVID-19, enrolled during active disease. Sequenced: peripheral blood. DNA for the CDR3: TGTGCCCGAGACCCCAAAGACAGGGCGAACACCGGGGAGCTGTTTTTT. It yields the protein CARDPKDRANTGELFF.